These 30 T cell receptor beta chains came from one sample sequenced in a study of blood T cell repertoires in COVID-19. The table came from immunoSEQ multiplex PCR; TCRdb's copy has only in-frame clones and leaves some out. The data contain fewer than 200,000 clones, 70% to 80% of them seen just once; the ten biggest clones take up roughly 8%. Sequencing was carried out using peripheral blood. These receptor sequences come from a woman aged 55-70 years with COVID-19, enrolled during active disease.

This chain joins TRBV27 and TRBJ2-1; 7 bases match TRBD2. Germline CDR1 MNHEY, CDR2 SMNVEV (reference sequence). V trimming: 4 bases; J trimming: 8 bases; junction bases outside the gene matches: 11. The length of the CDR3 is 15 residues. The CDR3 sequence: CASSSPGLRIYEQFF. The CDR3 DNA reads as TGTGCCAGCAGTTCCCCGGGACTAAGGATCTATGAGCAGTTCTTC.

The chain employs TRBV7-6 and TRBJ2-6; D is undetermined. This CDR3 contains 16 residues. From germline, CDR1 is SGHVS and CDR2 FNYEAQ. Trimming shortened V by 5 bases and J by 0 bases, and 11 bases separated the two germline ends. DNA for the CDR3: TGTGCCAGCAGCCTATCAAGAATCTCTGGGGCCAACGTCCTGACTTTC. It encodes CASSLSRISGANVLTF.

The chain combines TRBV3-1 (or the pseudogene TRBV3-2) with TRBJ2-7; possibly TRBD2 for D (6 bases). The CDR3 is 15 amino acids. Germline V gives CDR1 LGHDT, CDR2 YNNKEL (reference sequence). Trimming left V 2 bases short and J 6 bases short, with 17 bases between. CDR3 nucleotide sequence: TGTGCCAGCAGCCAAAGGACTACGGGGTCTCGCGAGCAGTACTTC. This encodes CASSQRTTGSREQYF.

V gene TRBV27 combines with J gene TRBJ2-2; D unresolved. The V end was cut by 5 bases, the J end by 7 bases, with 8 bases between. The CDR3 runs to 12 residues. Germline CDR1 and CDR2: MNHEY and SMNVEV (reference sequence). The CDR3 sequence: CASSPVGGELFF. The DNA of the CDR3 is TGTGCCAGCAGTCCGGTCGGCGGGGAGCTGTTTTTT.

The chain links TRBV7-8 to TRBJ2-2, with D possibly TRBD1 on 5 matching bases. V lost 6 bases and J lost 1, with 9 bases in between. This CDR3 comprises 14 residues. From germline, CDR1 is SGHVS and CDR2 FQNEAQ. The CDR3 region is CASRLRENTGELFF. The DNA for the CDR3 is TGTGCCAGCAGGCTCAGGGAGAACACCGGGGAGCTGTTTTTT.

The chain recombines TRBV7-9 with TRBJ2-5; 13 nucleotides align to TRBD2. The V gene's germline CDR1 is SEHNR and CDR2 FQNEAQ (reference sequence). Trimming cost V 5 bases and J 5 bases; bases outside gene matches: 5. The CDR3 is 15 amino acids. As DNA, the CDR3 is TGTGCCAGCAGCCTAGGGACTAGCGGGGATGAGACCCAGTACTTC. It translates to CASSLGTSGDETQYF.

V and J are TRBV19 and TRBJ1-6; weak D call: TRBD1 (6 bases). V was pared by 6 bases and J by 6 bases, with 12 bases between. Germline CDR1 is LNHDA and CDR2 is SQIVND (reference sequence). CDR3 length equals 14 residues. Here the CDR3 reads CASRRTEPNSPLHF. In DNA, the CDR3 is TGTGCCAGTAGACGGACAGAACCTAATTCACCCCTCCACTTT.

This clone was detected only a few times. The chain has TRBV27 and TRBJ1-1, with 10 bases identical to TRBD1. With V trimmed by 8 bases and J by 0 bases, 6 bases remained unmatched. The V gene's germline CDR1 is MNHEY and CDR2 SMNVEV (reference sequence). The CDR3 consists of 15 residues. This CDR3 reads CASRRGTGVNTEAFF. The CDR3 DNA reads as TGTGCCAGCCGGAGGGGGACAGGGGTGAACACTGAAGCTTTCTTT.

The V call is TRBV19, the J call TRBJ2-3, with 10 bases aligning to TRBD1. CDR3 size: 14 residues. Germline assignment: CDR1 LNHDA and CDR2 SQIVND (reference sequence). Trimming cost V 6 bases and J 5 bases; bases outside gene matches: 5. The CDR3 loop is CASRTGGLLDTQYF. For the CDR3, the DNA is TGTGCCAGTAGGACAGGGGGCTTGCTAGATACGCAGTATTTT.

As for this clone: The same CDR3 is also encoded by other DNA sequences in this sample. CDR3 protein: CASSLGQGQETQYF. As DNA, the CDR3 is TGTGCCAGCAGCTTAGGGCAGGGCCAAGAGACCCAGTACTTC. V and J are TRBV11-2 and TRBJ2-5, with D perhaps matching TRBD1 (5 bases). Germline-derived CDR1 and CDR2 are SGHAT and FQNNGV. This CDR3 is built from 14 residues. Trimming took 1 base from V and 1 from J, leaving 7 bases between them.

The J gene is TRBJ1-2, the V gene TRBV30; no reliable D call. From germline, CDR1 is GTSNPN and CDR2 SVGIG (reference sequence). The CDR3 has 11 amino acids. The V and J ends lost 8 bases and 2 bases respectively, with 9 bases between them. The CDR3 loop is CAREENYGYTF. As DNA, the CDR3 is TGTGCCCGGGAGGAGAACTATGGCTACACCTTC.

The chain combines TRBV5-1 with TRBJ2-3; 12 bases align to TRBD2. After removal of 4 bases from V and 2 bases from J, the junction contained 14 bases not matched to a gene. The CDR3 consists of 19 residues. The germline gives CDR1 SGHRS, CDR2 YFSETQ. The CDR3 DNA sequence: TGCGCCAGCAGCCGCGACCCCCGGACTAGCGGGGTTATCACAGATACGCAGTATTTT. This gives the protein CASSRDPRTSGVITDTQYF.

V and J are TRBV19 and TRBJ1-6; D not resolved. The CDR3 covers 14 residues. Trimming removed 7 bases at V and 7 bases at J, with 14 bases between. Germline CDR1 LNHDA, CDR2 SQIVND (reference sequence). In DNA form, the CDR3 reads TGTGCCAGTAATCTAGGTCCTGGGAATTCACCCCTCCACTTT. This translates into CASNLGPGNSPLHF.

The CDR3 nucleotides are TGTGCCAGCAGTGAACCCCGTGTGAGCTCCTACAATGAGCAGTTCTTC. Translating gives CASSEPRVSSYNEQFF. The chain couples TRBV25-1 to TRBJ2-1; no reliable D call. Trimming pared 2 bases from V and 0 bases from J, leaving 11 bases between. Germline-derived CDR1 and CDR2 are MGHDK and SYGVNS. The length of the CDR3 is 16 residues. The full variable domain, in which reference TRBV25-1 and TRBJ2-1 provide the parts outside the CDR3, is EADIYQTPRYLVIGTGKKITLECSQTMGHDKMYWYQQDPGMELHLIHYSYGVNSTEKGDLSSESTVSRIRTEHFPLTLESARPSHTSQYLCASSEPRVSSYNEQFFGPGTRLTVL.

The chain couples TRBV6-5 to TRBJ2-7; 8 positions match TRBD1. The V gene's germline CDR1 is MNHEY and CDR2 SVGAGI. The CDR3 extends over 14 amino acids. The V and J ends lost 0 bases and 10 bases, in that order; junction bases with no gene match: 8. CDR3 region: CASSYSRQGWFQYV. CDR3 nucleotide sequence: TGTGCCAGCAGTTACTCAAGACAGGGGTGGTTCCAGTACGTC.

The chain employs TRBV6-6 and TRBJ2-5, with D uncertain. Trimming took off 0 bases at V and 1 base at J, with 12 bases between the two ends. The CDR3 has 16 amino acids. Germline loops: CDR1 MNHNY, CDR2 SVGAGI (reference sequence). The CDR3 nucleotides read TGTGCCAGCAGTTACTCGACCCGGCGGAGCCAAGAGACCCAGTACTTC. It translates to CASSYSTRRSQETQYF.

The chain couples TRBV6-6 to TRBJ2-7, with 10 nucleotides matching TRBD2. Germline lookup yields CDR1 MNHNY and CDR2 SVGAGI (reference sequence). The CDR3 loop spans 14 amino acids. The V gene end was trimmed by 5 bases and the J gene end by 3 bases; junction bases not matched to a gene: 4. The CDR3 loop is CASSGSGGLYEQYV. The CDR3 nucleotides read TGTGCCAGCAGTGGTAGCGGGGGGCTCTACGAGCAGTACGTC.

The J gene is TRBJ1-2, the V gene TRBV7-6; possible D gene TRBD1, 6 bases. This CDR3 has 15 residues. V shed 3 bases and J shed 1 base, with 12 bases lying between them. CDR1 is SGHVS, CDR2 FNYEAQ, per germline. CDR3 in amino acids: CASSLTDSFNYGYTF. CDR3 DNA sequence: TGTGCCAGCAGCTTGACGGACAGCTTTAACTATGGCTACACCTTC.

The V gene is TRBV19, the J gene TRBJ1-6, with 7 bases identical to TRBD1. CDR3 length: 16 amino acids. Trimming cost V 5 bases and J 5 bases; bases outside gene matches: 9. The germline CDR1 and CDR2 sequences are LNHDA and SQIVND (reference sequence). The CDR3 here is CASSPTGPSNNSPLHF. The CDR3 DNA sequence: TGTGCCAGTAGTCCGACAGGGCCAAGCAATAATTCACCCCTCCACTTT.

This sequence joins TRBV5-1 and TRBJ1-6; 7 bases map to TRBD1. Germline-derived CDR1 and CDR2 are SGHRS and YFSETQ. This CDR3 region has 15 residues. V shed 3 bases, J shed 7 bases, and the junction held 7 bases outside the gene matches. CDR3 sequence: CASSSHGQENSPLHF. The CDR3 DNA follows: TGCGCCAGCAGCTCGCACGGACAGGAAAATTCACCCCTCCACTTT.

This rearrangement joins TRBV7-3 to TRBJ2-5; no definite D call. The CDR3 length is 13 residues. Trimming shortened V by 5 bases and J by 7 bases, and 14 bases separated the two germline ends. Germline assignment: CDR1 SGHTA and CDR2 FQGTGA. CDR3 sequence (DNA): TGTGCCAGCAGCGCAACAACCACGGGGACCCAGTACTTC. This gives the protein CASSATTTGTQYF.

The rearrangement uses TRBV6-1 and TRBJ2-3; 10 positions match TRBD2. Germline values: CDR1 MNHNS, CDR2 SASEGT. The length of the CDR3 is 16 residues. Trimming at V came to 3 bases and at J to 6 bases, leaving 9 bases not matched to a gene. The CDR3 spells CASSDVAGGIVDTQYF. The CDR3 DNA reads as TGTGCCAGCAGTGACGTAGCGGGGGGTATTGTGGATACGCAGTATTTT.

The rearrangement uses TRBV6-5 and TRBJ2-7; no clear D. Germline V gives CDR1 MNHEY, CDR2 SVGAGI. The CDR3 spans 13 residues. The V and J ends lost 6 bases and 3 bases respectively, with 12 bases between them. CDR3 DNA: TGTGCCAGCAGAGAGGCTTCGGGCTACGAGCAGTACTTC. The encoded protein is CASREASGYEQYF.

The genes are TRBV27 and TRBJ1-1; D may be TRBD1 (5 bases). The CDR3 has 13 residues. V lost 2 bases, J lost 5 bases, and 9 bases lay in between. The germline gives CDR1 MNHEY, CDR2 SMNVEV (reference sequence). CDR3 amino acids: CASSLRQSTEAFF. The CDR3, as DNA: TGTGCCAGCAGTTTACGACAGTCTACTGAAGCTTTCTTT.

This clone appeared once. The chain uses TRBV28 and TRBJ2-7; TRBD2 is a possible D gene (5 bases). From germline, CDR1 is MDHEN and CDR2 SYDVKM. The CDR3 is 14 amino acids. V dropped 4 bases and J dropped 2 bases, with 12 bases sitting between them. The CDR3, as DNA: TGTGCCAGCAGTTCCGGGATTCATCCCTACGAGCAGTACGTC. The encoded protein is CASSSGIHPYEQYV.

This clone was picked up a small number of times. The V call is TRBV6-5, the J call TRBJ2-1; D might be TRBD1 (5 bases). Germline V gene lookup returns CDR1 MNHEY and CDR2 SVGAGI. The CDR3 contains 13 residues. The CDR3 DNA is TGTAGCGCCTGGGGCCGCCGCTACAATGAGCAGTTCTTC. This gives the protein CSAWGRRYNEQFF.

The chain carries TRBV11-2 and TRBJ2-2; possible D gene TRBD1, 6 bases. CDR3 length: 15 residues. CDR1 and CDR2 (germline): SGHAT, FQNNGV. Trimming pared 3 bases from V and 5 bases from J, leaving 13 bases between. The CDR3 region is CASSFAGRGTGELFF. The CDR3 DNA follows: TGTGCCAGCAGCTTTGCGGGCAGGGGTACCGGGGAGCTGTTTTTT.

The chain's CDR3 is CSASPTLEQFF. As DNA, the CDR3 is TGCAGTGCTAGCCCGACACTTGAGCAGTTCTTC. This rearrangement joins TRBV20-1 to TRBJ2-1; D unresolved. The CDR3 extends over 11 amino acids. V lost 3 bases and J 9 bases, leaving 9 bases between the germline ends. Germline CDR1 reads DFQATT; CDR2 reads SNEGSKA (reference sequence).

The chain combines TRBV7-2 with TRBJ2-4; D unresolved. Germline loops: CDR1 SGHTA, CDR2 FQGNSA. CDR3 length: 17 amino acids. V shed 7 bases and J shed 0 bases, with 19 bases lying between them. CDR3 loop: CASNSLMGSLAKNIQYF. The CDR3 region has the DNA TGTGCCAGCAACTCTTTGATGGGCAGCCTAGCCAAAAACATTCAGTACTTC.

This clone was detected once. The chain couples TRBV6-4 to TRBJ2-3; perhaps TRBD1 as D (5 bases). Looked up from germline, CDR1 is MRHNA and CDR2 is SNTAGT. V lost 3 bases to trimming and J lost 4 bases, with 11 bases between them. This CDR3 comprises 14 residues. CDR3 amino acids: CASSEGVGSDTQYF. The DNA for the CDR3 is TGTGCCAGCAGTGAAGGGGTGGGGTCAGATACGCAGTATTTT.